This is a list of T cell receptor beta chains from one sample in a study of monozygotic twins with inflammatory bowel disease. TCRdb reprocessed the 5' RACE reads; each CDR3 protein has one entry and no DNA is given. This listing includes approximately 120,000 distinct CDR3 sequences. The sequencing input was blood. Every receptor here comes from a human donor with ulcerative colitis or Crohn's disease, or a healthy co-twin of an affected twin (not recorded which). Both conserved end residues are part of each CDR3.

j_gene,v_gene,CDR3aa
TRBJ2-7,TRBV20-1,CSARIPSEGYEQYF
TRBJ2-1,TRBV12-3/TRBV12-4,CASSLADGGASYNEQFF
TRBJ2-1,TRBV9,CASSMGAGDTHNEQFF
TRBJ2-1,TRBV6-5,CASSYSPSNEQFF
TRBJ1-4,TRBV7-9,CASRINNEKLFF
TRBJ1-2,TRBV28,CASSLAGRMIYGYTF
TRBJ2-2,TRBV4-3,CASSQDHPTGGADTGELFF
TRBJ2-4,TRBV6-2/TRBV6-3,CASTGLAGGAKNIQYF
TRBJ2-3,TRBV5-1,CASSLGRSGSTDTQYF
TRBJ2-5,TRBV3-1,CASSSLAGFQETQYF
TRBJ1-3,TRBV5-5,CASSPLGGSGNTIYF
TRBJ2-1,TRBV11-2,CASSLGHFTEQFF
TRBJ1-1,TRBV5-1,CASSRQASNTEAFF
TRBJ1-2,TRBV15,CATSLGQLYGHTF
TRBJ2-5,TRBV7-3,CASSFRVQETQYF
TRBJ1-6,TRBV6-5,CASSYSEGLGSPLHF
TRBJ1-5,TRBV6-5,CASRRDNERNQPQHF
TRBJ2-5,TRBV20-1,CSGLDRGGETQYF
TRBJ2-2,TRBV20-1,CSAGKTSGNVGTGELFF
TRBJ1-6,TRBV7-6,CASSFRAGGDSPLHF
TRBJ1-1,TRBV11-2,CASTILGRGANTEAFF
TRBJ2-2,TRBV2,CASSGDYSRYTGELFF
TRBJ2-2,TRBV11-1,CASSLSSPGDSFSNTGELFF
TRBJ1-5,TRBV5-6,CASSSGPFSQPQHF
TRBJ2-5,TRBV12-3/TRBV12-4,CASSFSSETQYF
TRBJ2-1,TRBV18,CASSAPGTGFYNEQFF